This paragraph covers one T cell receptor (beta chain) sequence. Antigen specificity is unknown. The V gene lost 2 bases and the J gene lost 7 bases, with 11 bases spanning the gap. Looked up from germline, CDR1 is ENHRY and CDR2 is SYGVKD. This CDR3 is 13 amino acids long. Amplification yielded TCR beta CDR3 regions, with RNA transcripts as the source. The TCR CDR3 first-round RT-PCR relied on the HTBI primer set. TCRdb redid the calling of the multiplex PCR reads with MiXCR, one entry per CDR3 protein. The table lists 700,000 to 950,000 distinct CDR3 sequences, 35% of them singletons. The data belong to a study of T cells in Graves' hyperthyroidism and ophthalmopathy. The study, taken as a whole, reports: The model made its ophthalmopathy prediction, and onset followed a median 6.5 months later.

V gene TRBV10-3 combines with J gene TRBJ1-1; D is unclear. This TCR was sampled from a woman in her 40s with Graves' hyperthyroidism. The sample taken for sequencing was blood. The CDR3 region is CAISETNSIEAFF. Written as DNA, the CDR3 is TGTGCCATCAGTGAGACAAACAGCATTGAAGCTTTCTTT.